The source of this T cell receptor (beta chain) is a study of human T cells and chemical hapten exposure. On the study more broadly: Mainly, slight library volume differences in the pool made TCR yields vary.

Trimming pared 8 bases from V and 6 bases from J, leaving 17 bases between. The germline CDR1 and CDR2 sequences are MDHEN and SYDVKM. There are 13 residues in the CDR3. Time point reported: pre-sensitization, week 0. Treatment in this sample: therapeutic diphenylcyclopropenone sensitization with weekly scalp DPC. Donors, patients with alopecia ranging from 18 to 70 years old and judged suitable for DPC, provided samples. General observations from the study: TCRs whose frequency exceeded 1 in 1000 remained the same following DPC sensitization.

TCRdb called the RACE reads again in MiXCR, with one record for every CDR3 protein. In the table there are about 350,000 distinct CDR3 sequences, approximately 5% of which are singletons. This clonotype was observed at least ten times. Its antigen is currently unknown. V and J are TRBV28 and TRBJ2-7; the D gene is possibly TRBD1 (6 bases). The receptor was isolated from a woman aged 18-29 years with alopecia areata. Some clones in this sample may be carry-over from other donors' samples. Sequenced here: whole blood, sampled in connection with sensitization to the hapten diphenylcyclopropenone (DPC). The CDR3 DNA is TGTGCCAGCCTCGAACGCCGCAGGGGCGAGCAGTACTTC. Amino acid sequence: CASLERRRGEQYF.